The 18 T cell receptor beta chains given below trace back to one sample, sequenced in a study of blood T cell repertoires in COVID-19 (dated by TCRdb to 2020 to 2022). The library was prepared using the immunoSEQ multiplex PCR assay. TCRdb carries this immuneACCESS record with in-frame sequences only. Its versions omit some clonotypes, under half of them owing to an unresolved V gene in the studies checked, with the rest unexplained. This sample is represented by roughly 43,000 clones; approximately 83% of them were singletons. The top ten clonotypes cover about 15% of the sample. Sequencing used peripheral blood. The source of these receptors is a human donor in a cohort sampled during active COVID-19. The donor label of this sample is uncertain.

This sequence joins TRBV7-3 and TRBJ1-1; D gene ambiguous. The CDR3 runs to 13 residues. V dropped 1 base and J dropped 6 bases, with 9 bases sitting between them. Germline CDR1 and CDR2: SGHTA and FQGTGA. The CDR3 spells CASSLIGEAEAFF. The CDR3 DNA is TGTGCCAGCAGCTTAATCGGGGAAGCTGAAGCTTTCTTT.

The chain recombines TRBV6-6 with TRBJ2-1, with TRBD2 matching 10 bases. CDR3 size: 16 residues. Trimming removed 6 bases from V and 6 bases from J; junction bases left unmatched: 11. Germline CDR1 MNHNY, CDR2 SVGAGI (reference sequence). The CDR3 protein is CASSPPSSGGANEQFF. CDR3 DNA sequence: TGTGCCAGCAGCCCCCCATCCAGCGGGGGGGCCAATGAGCAGTTCTTC.

The chain is built from TRBV15 and TRBJ2-7, with 7 bases identical to TRBD1. Trimming took 2 bases from V and 0 from J; bases not matched to a gene: 22. The CDR3 runs to 21 residues. Germline V gene sequence: CDR1 LNHNV, CDR2 YYDKDF (reference sequence). Written as DNA, the CDR3 is TGTGCCACCAGCAGAAGTGAGTACAGGGGAAAGTCAACACAGCTCTCCTACGAGCAGTACTTC. This gives the protein CATSRSEYRGKSTQLSYEQYF.

This rearrangement joins TRBV5-1 to TRBJ2-7, with 8 bases matching TRBD1. The CDR3 totals 15 residues. CDR1 and CDR2 (germline): SGHRS, YFSETQ. Trimming took 3 bases from V and 2 from J; bases not matched to a gene: 7. The CDR3 is CASSSQGAGTYEQYF. CDR3 nucleotide sequence: TGCGCCAGCAGCTCTCAGGGGGCAGGGACCTACGAGCAGTACTTC. Supplemented by reference TRBV5-1 and TRBJ2-7, the full variable domain reads KAGVTQTPRYLIKTRGQQVTLSCSPISGHRSVSWYQQTPGQGLQFLFEYFSETQRNKGNFPGRFSGRQFSNSRSEMNVSTLELGDSALYLCASSSQGAGTYEQYFGPGTRLTVT.

The rearrangement links TRBV2 to TRBJ2-3; 7 bases agree with TRBD1. With V trimmed by 6 bases and J by 0 bases, 6 bases remained unmatched. The CDR3 runs 15 residues. In germline, CDR1 is SNHLY, CDR2 FYNNEI. CDR3 in DNA: TGTGCCAGCAGCCCTAGGGGGCAAAGCACAGATACGCAGTATTTT. Its protein is CASSPRGQSTDTQYF.

This rearrangement joins TRBV19 to TRBJ1-2, with 9 bases fitting TRBD1. Unmatched junction bases numbered 9, after V lost 8 bases and J lost 8 bases. This CDR3 is built from 13 residues. Looked up from germline, CDR1 is LNHDA and CDR2 is SQIVND (reference sequence). This chain's CDR3 is CASDTGGGYGYTF. As DNA, the CDR3 is TGTGCCAGTGATACAGGGGGCGGCTACGGCTACACCTTC.

The genes are TRBV27 and TRBJ2-4, with unresolved D. V lost 2 bases and J 7 bases, leaving 3 bases between the germline ends. This CDR3 is 11 amino acids long. Germline V CDR1 and CDR2: MNHEY, SMNVEV (reference sequence). CDR3 nucleotides: TGTGCCAGCAGTTTACAGAACATTCAGTACTTC. As protein: CASSLQNIQYF.

The DNA for the CDR3 is TGTGCCAGAAGCCCAACAGGCGTCCTGACTTTC. Residues: CARSPTGVLTF. The chain employs TRBV27 and TRBJ2-6, with TRBD1 as a possible D gene (5 bases). The CDR3 contains 11 residues. Germline loops: CDR1 MNHEY, CDR2 SMNVEV (reference sequence). The V and J ends lost 9 bases and 12 bases respectively, with 12 bases between them.

The V gene is TRBV9, the J gene TRBJ2-1, with TRBD2 matching over 7 bases. The V and J ends lost 0 bases and 5 bases, in that order; junction bases with no gene match: 8. Germline CDR1 reads SGDLS; CDR2 reads YYNGEE. The CDR3 has 16 residues. CDR3 protein: CASSVDRGGANNEQFF. CDR3 sequence (DNA): TGTGCCAGCAGCGTAGATCGCGGGGGAGCGAACAATGAGCAGTTCTTC.

This clone was seen a few times. V and J are TRBV15 and TRBJ2-7, with D hard to call. The CDR3 runs 14 residues. Deletions cut 0 bases from V and 2 bases from J, with 8 bases between. CDR1 is LNHNV, CDR2 YYDKDF, per germline (reference sequence). The CDR3 here is CATSRDLGAYEQYF. CDR3 DNA: TGTGCCACCAGCAGAGATCTGGGCGCCTACGAGCAGTACTTC.

This clone was seen only once. CDR3 DNA sequence: TGTGCCACCAGCAGAGATGGGCTACCGGGACAGGGGAGGACCGGGGAGCTGTTTTTT. As protein: CATSRDGLPGQGRTGELFF. The chain recombines TRBV15 with TRBJ2-2; 10 bases match TRBD1. The CDR3 extends over 19 amino acids. CDR1 LNHNV and CDR2 YYDKDF come from the germline V gene (reference sequence). The V gene end was trimmed by 0 bases and the J gene end by 5 bases; junction bases not matched to a gene: 12.

The rearrangement joins TRBV6-4 to TRBJ1-5; tentatively, D is TRBD1 (5 bases). Trimming left V 0 bases short and J 3 bases short, with 12 bases between. In germline, CDR1 is MRHNA, CDR2 SNTAGT. This CDR3 region has 16 residues. CDR3 sequence: CASSDSARELNQPQHF. CDR3 nucleotides: TGTGCCAGCAGTGACTCGGCCAGGGAACTCAATCAGCCCCAGCATTTT.

This clone was detected only once. The chain couples TRBV5-1 to TRBJ2-7, with D possibly matching TRBD2 (5 bases). Trimming took off 0 bases at V and 3 bases at J, with 16 bases between the two ends. CDR3 length: 16 amino acids. The germline CDR1 and CDR2 sequences are SGHRS and YFSETQ. The CDR3 spells CASSLDRGSSRYEQYF. In DNA form, the CDR3 reads TGCGCCAGCAGCTTGGATCGGGGATCATCTCGCTACGAGCAGTACTTC.

The chain uses TRBV20-1 and TRBJ1-2; a weak D match, TRBD1 (6 bases). The CDR3 is 13 amino acids. Trimming stripped 3 bases from V and 4 bases from J, with 12 bases between. From germline, CDR1 is DFQATT and CDR2 SNEGSKA (reference sequence). This CDR3 is CSASSDRSYGYTF. The CDR3 DNA follows: TGCAGTGCTAGTTCAGACAGGAGCTATGGCTACACCTTC.

The chain is built from TRBV6-4 and TRBJ2-1, with D possibly matching TRBD2 (5 bases). Germline CDR1 MRHNA, CDR2 SNTAGT. This CDR3 has 17 amino acids. V lost 3 bases to trimming and J lost 5 bases, with 20 bases between them. The CDR3 nucleotides read TGTGCCAGCAGTGAGCCGGGGTCTCGGGCTCACCACAATGAGCAGTTCTTC. It specifies CASSEPGSRAHHNEQFF.

The CDR3 sequence: CASSLTGQGRVTQYF. The DNA for the CDR3 is TGCGCCAGCAGCCTGACGGGCCAGGGGAGGGTTACGCAGTATTTT. The chain recombines TRBV5-1 with TRBJ2-3; tentatively, D is TRBD2 (7 bases). Germline V lookup: CDR1 SGHRS, CDR2 YFSETQ. Trimming removed 4 bases at V and 8 bases at J, with 20 bases between. This CDR3 is 15 amino acids long.

The chain links TRBV7-6 to TRBJ2-3, with 13 positions matching TRBD2. The CDR3 extends over 15 amino acids. V dropped 5 bases and J dropped 8; count of bases not matched to a gene: 7. Germline V gene sequence: CDR1 SGHVS, CDR2 FNYEAQ. CDR3 protein: CASSQGTSGTGTQYF. The CDR3 DNA is TGTGCCAGCAGCCAGGGGACTAGCGGGACTGGTACGCAGTATTTT.

The chain couples TRBV6-4 to TRBJ2-3; D may be TRBD1 (6 bases). Trimming took off 6 bases at V and 4 bases at J, with 23 bases between the two ends. The CDR3 extends over 17 amino acids. Germline V gene sequence: CDR1 MRHNA, CDR2 SNTAGT. The CDR3 nucleotides read TGTGCCAGCAGCCCTGGCCCAAGAGGGGGATGGGCAGATACGCAGTATTTT. It specifies CASSPGPRGGWADTQYF.